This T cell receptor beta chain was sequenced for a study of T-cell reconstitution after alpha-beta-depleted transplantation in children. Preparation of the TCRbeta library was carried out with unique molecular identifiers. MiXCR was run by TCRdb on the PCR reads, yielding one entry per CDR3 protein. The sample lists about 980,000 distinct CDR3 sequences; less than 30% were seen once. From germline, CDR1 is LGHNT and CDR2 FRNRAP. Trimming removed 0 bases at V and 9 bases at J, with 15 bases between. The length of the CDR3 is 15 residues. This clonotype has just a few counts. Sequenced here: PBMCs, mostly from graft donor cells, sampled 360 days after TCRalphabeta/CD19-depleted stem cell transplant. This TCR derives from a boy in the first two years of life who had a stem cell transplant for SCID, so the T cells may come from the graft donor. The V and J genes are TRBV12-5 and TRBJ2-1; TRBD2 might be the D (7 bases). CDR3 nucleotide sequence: TGTGCTAGTGGTTTGGTACGGGGGGCAAGGGGTGAGCAGTTCTTC. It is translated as CASGLVRGARGEQFF.